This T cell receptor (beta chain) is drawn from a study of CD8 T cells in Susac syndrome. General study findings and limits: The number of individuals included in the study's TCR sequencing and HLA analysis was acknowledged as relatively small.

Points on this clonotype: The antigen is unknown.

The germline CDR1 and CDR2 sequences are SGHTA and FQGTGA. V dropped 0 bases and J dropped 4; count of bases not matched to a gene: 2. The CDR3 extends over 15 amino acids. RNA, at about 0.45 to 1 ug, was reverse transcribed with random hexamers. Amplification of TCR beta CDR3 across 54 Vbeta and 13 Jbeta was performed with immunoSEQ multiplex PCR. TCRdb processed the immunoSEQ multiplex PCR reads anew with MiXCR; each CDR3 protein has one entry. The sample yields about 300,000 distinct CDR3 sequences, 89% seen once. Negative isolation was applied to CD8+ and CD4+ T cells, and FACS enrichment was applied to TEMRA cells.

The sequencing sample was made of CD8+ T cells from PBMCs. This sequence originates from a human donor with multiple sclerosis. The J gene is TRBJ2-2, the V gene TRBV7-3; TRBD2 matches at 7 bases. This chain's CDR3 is CASSLTGGVTGELFF. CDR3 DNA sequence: TGTGCCAGCAGCTTAACGGGAGGGGTCACCGGGGAGCTGTTTTTT.